The clone carrying this T cell receptor beta chain was recorded a few times. The antigen is undetermined. This sample is part of a study of response to subunit inactivated influenza vaccine. General study points: The study's authors posited that every seasonal influenza vaccination enlists few new T cells.

TCRdb re-called the RT-PCR reads with MiXCR, one entry per CDR3 protein. The sample holds some 300,000 distinct CDR3 sequences, approximately 21% seen once. J lost 0 bases, V lost 5 bases, and 4 bases had no gene match. CDR3 size: 14 residues. The receptor comes from a man aged 50-75 years who received an inactivated influenza vaccine. The chain joins TRBV12-3 or TRBV12-4 to TRBJ2-7, with 7 bases fitting TRBD1. Source: PBMCs from blood, taken less than 22 months after vaccination. The CDR3 DNA is TGTGCCAGCAGTAAAGGACAGGTCTCCTACGAGCAGTACTTC. This encodes CASSKGQVSYEQYF.